This T cell receptor beta chain was recovered during a study of early T cells in non-severe SARS-CoV-2 infection (dated by TCRdb to the early 2020s). With regard to the full study: Bulk RNA from unsorted whole blood was used for TCR sequencing, so alpha and beta chains could not be paired.

About this clonotype itself: This clone's antigen is unknown. Base qualities are not at hand, and no much larger clone is one base apart.

The library came from 5' RACE. Data came from a NextSeq 500. Unique molecular identifiers were attached to individual cDNA molecules in the TCR library protocol so that sequencing error and PCR bias could be corrected. TCR alpha and beta chains were both sequenced, and the abundances of alpha and beta sequences in each sample were closely correlated with each other. In the authors' own workflow: Decombinator V4 was used to perform V gene, J gene and CDR3 annotation of TCR sequences. TCRs were defined as expanded if a significant change between any two time points was detected under a Poisson model with p below 0.0001. TCR abundances were normalised to the total number of TCRs sequenced per sample and were expressed as counts per million. MAIT TCRs were defined by TRAV1-2 paired with TRAJ12, TRAJ20 or TRAJ33, and iNKT TCRs by TRAV10 paired with TRAJ18. VDJdb, accessed 1 November 2021, was searched for CMV, EBV and SARS-CoV-2 annotated TCRs, excluding TCRs annotated for multiple antigens. Through fastp at Q25 and MiXCR, TCRdb rebuilt clones from the public reads, retaining in-frame beta chains. Identical CDR3 proteins give one entry, which carries the most common genes and DNA. TCRdb's processing, not the study's, gives the V and J calls here. Across this sample there are more than 45,000 distinct CDR3 sequences, with 6.2% seen only once. 6% to 8.5% of the sample is held by the ten biggest clonotypes.

Taken from the germline V gene (reference sequence), the CDR1 and CDR2 loops are LNHDA and SQIVND. V is pared back by 6 bases and J by 6 bases, with 17 bases lying between the germline termini. There are 14 amino acids in the CDR3, from cysteine to phenylalanine inclusive. The retained sequence is limited to the CDR3, 42 bases, with the frame set at the first base. The study was a case-control design nested within a healthcare worker cohort in London, UK, with weekly nasopharyngeal swab PCR tests and blood sampling. Healthcare workers were recruited between 23 and 31 March 2020, during the week of the UK lockdown, and were followed weekly for up to 16 weeks. Beyond this particular receptor, the publication reports: Matching against VDJdb was skewed toward anti-spike CD8 responses, likely underestimated virus-specific expansions, and missed private and CD4 specificities.

The sample was whole blood, taken at baseline. Recombination connected TRBV19 to TRBJ1-1, and possibly TRBD1, on 6 matching bases. This TCR was recovered from an adult who was a healthcare worker with PCR-confirmed SARS-CoV-2 infection or an uninfected control (not recorded which). The DNA sequence is given as TGTGCCAGTAGGTCAGGGGATTGGTTGGCTGAAGCTTTCTTT. It translates to CASRSGDWLAEAFF.